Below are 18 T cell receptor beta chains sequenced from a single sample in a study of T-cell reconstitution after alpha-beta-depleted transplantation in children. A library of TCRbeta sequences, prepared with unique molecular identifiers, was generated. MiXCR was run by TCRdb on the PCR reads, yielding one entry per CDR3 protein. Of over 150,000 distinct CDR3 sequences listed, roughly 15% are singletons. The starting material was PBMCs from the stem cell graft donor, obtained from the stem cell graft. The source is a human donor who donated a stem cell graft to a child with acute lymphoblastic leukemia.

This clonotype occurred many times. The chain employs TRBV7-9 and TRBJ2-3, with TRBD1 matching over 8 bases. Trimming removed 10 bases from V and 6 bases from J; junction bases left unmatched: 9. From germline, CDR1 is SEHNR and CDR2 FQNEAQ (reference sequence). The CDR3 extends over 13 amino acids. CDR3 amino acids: CAIMTGVEDTQYF. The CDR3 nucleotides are TGTGCCATCATGACAGGGGTAGAGGATACGCAGTATTTT. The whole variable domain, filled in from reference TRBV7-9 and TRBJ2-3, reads DTGVSQNPRHKITKRGQNVTFRCDPISEHNRLYWYRQTLGQGPEFLTYFQNEAQLEKSRLLSDRFSAERPKGSFSTLEIQRTEQGDSAMYLCAIMTGVEDTQYFGPGTRLTVL.

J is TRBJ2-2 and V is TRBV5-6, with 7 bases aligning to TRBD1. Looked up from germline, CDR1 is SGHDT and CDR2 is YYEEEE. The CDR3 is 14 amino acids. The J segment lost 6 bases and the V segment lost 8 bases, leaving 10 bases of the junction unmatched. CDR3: CARSLGQLSGELFF. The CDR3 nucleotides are TGTGCCAGGAGCCTGGGACAGCTCTCCGGGGAGCTGTTTTTT. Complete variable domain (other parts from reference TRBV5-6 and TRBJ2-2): DAGVTQSPTHLIKTRGQQVTLRCSPKSGHDTVSWYQQALGQGPQFIFQYYEEEERQRGNFPDRFSGHQFPNYSSELNVNALLLGDSALYLCARSLGQLSGELFFGEGSRLTVL.

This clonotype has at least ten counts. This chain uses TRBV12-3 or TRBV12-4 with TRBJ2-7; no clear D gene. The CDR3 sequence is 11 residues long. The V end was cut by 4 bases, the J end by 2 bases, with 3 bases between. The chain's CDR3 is CASSWTYEQYF. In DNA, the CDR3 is TGTGCCAGCAGTTGGACCTACGAGCAGTACTTC.

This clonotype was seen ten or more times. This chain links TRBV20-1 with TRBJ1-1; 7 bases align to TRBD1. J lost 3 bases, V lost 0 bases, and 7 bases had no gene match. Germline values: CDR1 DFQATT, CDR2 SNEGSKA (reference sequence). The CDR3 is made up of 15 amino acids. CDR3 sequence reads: CSARDRVGGYTEAFF. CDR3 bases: TGCAGTGCTAGAGATCGGGTAGGGGGCTACACTGAAGCTTTCTTT.

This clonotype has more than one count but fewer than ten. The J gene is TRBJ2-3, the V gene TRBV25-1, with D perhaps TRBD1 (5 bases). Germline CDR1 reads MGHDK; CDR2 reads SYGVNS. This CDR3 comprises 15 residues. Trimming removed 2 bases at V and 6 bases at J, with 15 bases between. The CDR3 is CASSEHQGSGDTQYF. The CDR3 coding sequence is TGTGCCAGCAGTGAACACCAGGGATCCGGGGATACGCAGTATTTT.

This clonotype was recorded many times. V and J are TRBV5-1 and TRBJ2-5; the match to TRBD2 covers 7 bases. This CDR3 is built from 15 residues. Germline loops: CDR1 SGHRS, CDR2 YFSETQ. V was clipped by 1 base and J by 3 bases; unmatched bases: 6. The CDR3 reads CASSLNRDYEETQYF. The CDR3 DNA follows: TGCGCCAGCAGCTTGAACCGGGACTATGAAGAGACCCAGTACTTC.

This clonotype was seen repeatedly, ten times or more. The CDR3, as DNA: TGCGCCAGCAGTGACCCCCCGGCTAGCGGGAGCATTGAGCAGTTCTTC. Its protein product is CASSDPPASGSIEQFF. The genes are TRBV10-2 and TRBJ2-1; 10 nucleotides match TRBD2. The CDR3 is made up of 16 amino acids. CDR1 is WSHSY, CDR2 SAAADI, per germline. The junction had 11 bases not matched to a gene; V was cut back by 3 bases and J by 9 bases.

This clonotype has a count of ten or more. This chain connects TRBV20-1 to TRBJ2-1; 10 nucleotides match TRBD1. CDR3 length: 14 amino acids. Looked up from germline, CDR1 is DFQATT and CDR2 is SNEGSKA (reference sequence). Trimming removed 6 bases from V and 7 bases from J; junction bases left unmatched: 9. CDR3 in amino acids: CSARDRGLLNEQFF. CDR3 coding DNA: TGCAGTGCCCGAGACAGGGGGCTATTAAATGAGCAGTTCTTC.

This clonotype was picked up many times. CDR3 in DNA: TGTGCCAGCAGTTTAGCGCTGCAGGGGGCGAACAATGAGCAGTTCTTC. Its protein product is CASSLALQGANNEQFF. The V call is TRBV12-3 or TRBV12-4, the J call TRBJ2-1; 8 bases align to TRBD1. V trimming: 0 bases; J trimming: 5 bases; junction bases outside the gene matches: 6. CDR3 length: 16 amino acids.

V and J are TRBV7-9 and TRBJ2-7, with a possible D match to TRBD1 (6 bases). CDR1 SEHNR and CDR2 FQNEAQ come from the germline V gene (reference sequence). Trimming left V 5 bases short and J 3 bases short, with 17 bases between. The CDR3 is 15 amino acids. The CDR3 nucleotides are TGTGCCAGCAGCCGGAGACAGGCGAGAATCTACGAGCAGTACTTC. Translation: CASSRRQARIYEQYF.

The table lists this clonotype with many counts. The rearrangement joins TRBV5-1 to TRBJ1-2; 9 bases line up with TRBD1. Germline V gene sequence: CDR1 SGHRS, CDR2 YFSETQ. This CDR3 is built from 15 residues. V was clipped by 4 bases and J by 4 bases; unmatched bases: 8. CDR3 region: CASSPDRGGGYGYTF. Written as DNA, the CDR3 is TGCGCCAGCAGCCCGGACAGGGGAGGTGGCTATGGCTACACCTTC.

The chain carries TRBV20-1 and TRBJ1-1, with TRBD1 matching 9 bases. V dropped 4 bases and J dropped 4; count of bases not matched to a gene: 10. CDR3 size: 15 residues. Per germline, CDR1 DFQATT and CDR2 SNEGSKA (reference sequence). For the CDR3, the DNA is TGCAGTGCTACGACTGATGGACAGGGGAGCACTGAAGCTTTCTTT. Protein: CSATTDGQGSTEAFF.

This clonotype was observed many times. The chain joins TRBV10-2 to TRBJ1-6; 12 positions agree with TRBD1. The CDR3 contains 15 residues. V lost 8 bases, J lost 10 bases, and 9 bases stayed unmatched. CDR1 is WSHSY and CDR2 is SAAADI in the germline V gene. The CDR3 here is CASEPGQGARSPLHF. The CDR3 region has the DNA TGCGCCAGCGAACCGGGACAGGGGGCGAGGTCACCCCTCCACTTT.

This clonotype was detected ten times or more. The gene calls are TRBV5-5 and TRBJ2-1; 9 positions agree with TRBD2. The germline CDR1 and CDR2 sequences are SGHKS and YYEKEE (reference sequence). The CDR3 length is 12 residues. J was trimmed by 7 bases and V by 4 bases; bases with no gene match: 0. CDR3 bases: TGTGCCAGCAGCACTAGCGGGAATGAGCAGTTCTTC. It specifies CASSTSGNEQFF.

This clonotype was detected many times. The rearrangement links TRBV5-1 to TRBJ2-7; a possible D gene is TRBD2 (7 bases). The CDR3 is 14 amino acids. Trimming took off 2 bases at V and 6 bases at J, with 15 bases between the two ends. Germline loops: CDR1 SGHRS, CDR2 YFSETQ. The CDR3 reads CASSLNSGGGEQYF. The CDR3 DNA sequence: TGCGCCAGCAGCTTAAACTCGGGGGGCGGCGAGCAGTACTTC.

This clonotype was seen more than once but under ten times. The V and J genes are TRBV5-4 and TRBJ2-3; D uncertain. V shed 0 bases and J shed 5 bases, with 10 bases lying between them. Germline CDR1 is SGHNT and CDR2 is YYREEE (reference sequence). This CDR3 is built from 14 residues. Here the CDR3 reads CASSLVGSVDTQYF. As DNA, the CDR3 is TGTGCCAGCAGCTTGGTGGGGTCGGTAGATACGCAGTATTTT. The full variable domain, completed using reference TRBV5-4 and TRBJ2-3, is ETGVTQSPTHLIKTRGQQVTLRCSSQSGHNTVSWYQQALGQGPQFIFQYYREEENGRGNFPPRFSGLQFPNYSSELNVNALELDDSALYLCASSLVGSVDTQYFGPGTRLTVL.

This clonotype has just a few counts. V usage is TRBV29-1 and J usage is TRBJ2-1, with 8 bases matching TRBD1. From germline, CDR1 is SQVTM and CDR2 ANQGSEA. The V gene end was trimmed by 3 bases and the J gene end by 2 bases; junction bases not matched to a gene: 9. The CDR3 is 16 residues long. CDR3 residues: CSVDRTGIWAYNEQFF. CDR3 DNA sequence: TGCAGCGTTGACAGGACAGGGATTTGGGCCTACAATGAGCAGTTCTTC.

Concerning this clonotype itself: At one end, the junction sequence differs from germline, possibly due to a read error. CDR3 sequence: CASSLEFPRREGKRAYEQYF. As DNA, the CDR3 is TGTGCCAGCAGTTTGGAGTTCCCCCGCAGGGAAGGAAAGCGGGCCTACGAGCAGTACTTC. The chain employs TRBV5-6 and TRBJ2-7, with D perhaps TRBD2 (6 bases). This CDR3 is 20 amino acids long. Germline CDR1 reads SGHDT; CDR2 reads YYEEEE.